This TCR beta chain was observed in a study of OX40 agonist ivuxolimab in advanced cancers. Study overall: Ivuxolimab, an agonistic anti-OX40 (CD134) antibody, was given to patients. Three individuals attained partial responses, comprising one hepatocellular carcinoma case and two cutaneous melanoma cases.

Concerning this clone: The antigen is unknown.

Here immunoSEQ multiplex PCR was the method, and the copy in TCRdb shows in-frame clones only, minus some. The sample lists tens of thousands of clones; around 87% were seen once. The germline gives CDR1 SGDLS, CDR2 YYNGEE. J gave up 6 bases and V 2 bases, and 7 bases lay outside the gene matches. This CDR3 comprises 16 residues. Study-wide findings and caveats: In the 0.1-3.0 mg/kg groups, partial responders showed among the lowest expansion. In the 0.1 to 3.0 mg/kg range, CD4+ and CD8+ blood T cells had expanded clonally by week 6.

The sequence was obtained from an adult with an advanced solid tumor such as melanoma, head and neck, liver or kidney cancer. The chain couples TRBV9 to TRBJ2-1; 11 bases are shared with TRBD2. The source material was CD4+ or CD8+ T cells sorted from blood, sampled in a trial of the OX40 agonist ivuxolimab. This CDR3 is CASSVQTSGSGNEQFF. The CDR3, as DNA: TGTGCCAGCAGCGTCCAAACTAGCGGGAGTGGCAATGAGCAGTTCTTC.